These 29 T cell receptor beta chains were sequenced from one sample in a study of cytotoxic CD8 clonotypes in ibrutinib-treated CLL. TCRdb's copy holds only in-frame clones and misses some; the assay was immunoSEQ multiplex PCR. The sample records about 85,000 clones, more than 75% being singletons. Source: PBMCs, taken after 12 months of ibrutinib treatment. Receptors were obtained from a human donor with chronic lymphocytic leukemia.

CDR3 nucleotide sequence: TGTGCCAGCAGCCCTACTAGCGGGACAGATACGCAGTATTTT. This gives the protein CASSPTSGTDTQYF. The chain recombines TRBV7-3 with TRBJ2-3, with 9 bases aligning to TRBD2. Germline V lookup: CDR1 SGHTA, CDR2 FQGTGA. This CDR3 spans 14 amino acids. Trimming took 5 bases from V and 3 from J; bases not matched to a gene: 3.

V and J are TRBV29-1 and TRBJ2-7, with D possibly being TRBD2 (5 bases). The V and J ends lost 5 bases and 3 bases respectively, with 11 bases between them. The V gene's germline CDR1 is SQVTM and CDR2 ANQGSEA. The CDR3 spans 12 residues. The CDR3 here is CSVQEDYYEQYF. In DNA form, the CDR3 reads TGCAGCGTTCAGGAGGATTACTACGAGCAGTACTTC.

The rearrangement uses TRBV7-3 and TRBJ2-2; no firm D call. V dropped 4 bases and J dropped 2 bases, with 2 bases sitting between them. The V gene's germline CDR1 is SGHTA and CDR2 FQGTGA. This CDR3 is 12 amino acids long. The DNA for the CDR3 is TGTGCCAGCAGCTCCAACACCGGGGAGCTGTTTTTT. Translation gives CASSSNTGELFF.

This sequence joins TRBV28 and TRBJ1-1; D is perhaps TRBD1 (6 bases). Germline loops: CDR1 MDHEN, CDR2 SYDVKM. V was pared by 10 bases and J by 5 bases, with 17 bases between. This CDR3 contains 13 residues. This CDR3 reads CATNRESWTEAFF. The CDR3, as DNA: TGTGCCACCAACAGGGAATCGTGGACTGAAGCTTTCTTT.

The chain recombines TRBV15 with TRBJ2-1, with 10 nucleotides matching TRBD2. V trimming: 8 bases; J trimming: 4 bases; junction bases outside the gene matches: 8. Germline V gene data show CDR1 as LNHNV and CDR2 as YYDKDF (reference sequence). This CDR3 contains 15 residues. This chain's CDR3 is CATRRGSGGYNEQFF. The CDR3 DNA is TGTGCCACCCGCCGCGGTAGCGGGGGGTACAATGAGCAGTTCTTC.

This clone was seen only a few times. The genes are TRBV7-2 and TRBJ1-5; D gene uncertain. Germline CDR1 is SGHTA and CDR2 is FQGNSA. This CDR3 contains 12 residues. The ends were cut back, 2 bases at V and 7 bases at J, with 6 bases in the middle. This CDR3 reads CASSLMYQPQHF. The CDR3 nucleotides are TGTGCCAGCAGCTTAATGTACCAGCCCCAGCATTTT. The full variable domain, rest sourced from reference TRBV7-2 and TRBJ1-5, is GAGVSQSPSNKVTEKGKDVELRCDPISGHTALYWYRQSLGQGLEFLIYFQGNSAPDKSGLPSDRFSAERTGGSVSTLTIQRTQQEDSAVYLCASSLMYQPQHFGDGTRLSIL.

The chain uses TRBV9 and TRBJ1-1, with TRBD1 matching over 9 bases. The germline V gene encodes CDR1 SGDLS and CDR2 YYNGEE. Germline trimming cut 3 bases from V and 1 base from J; bases unmatched to any gene: 7. There are 16 residues in the CDR3. The CDR3: CASSEGDREWNTEAFF. The CDR3 DNA reads TGTGCCAGCAGCGAGGGGGACAGGGAATGGAACACTGAAGCTTTCTTT.

This clone was counted a single time. The chain recombines TRBV6-1 with TRBJ2-7; weak D call: TRBD2 (6 bases). This CDR3 is 15 amino acids long. V was trimmed by 1 base and J by 6 bases, leaving 16 bases between them. Germline V CDR1 and CDR2: MNHNS, SASEGT. The CDR3 sequence is CASSEGAWRAPEQYF. The CDR3, as DNA: TGTGCCAGCAGTGAAGGTGCTTGGAGGGCACCCGAGCAGTACTTC.

The chain joins TRBV28 to TRBJ1-2; D is undetermined. The CDR3 totals 14 residues. V was shortened by 5 bases and J by 4 bases, with 14 bases between the two germline ends. In germline, CDR1 is MDHEN, CDR2 SYDVKM. CDR3 in amino acids: CASSAQLGSYGYTF. In DNA, the CDR3 is TGTGCCAGCAGTGCCCAGTTGGGGTCCTATGGCTACACCTTC.

Written as DNA, the CDR3 is TGTGCCAGCAGCCCTCCCCGAGGGGGTAAAGATACGCAGTATTTT. This codes for CASSPPRGGKDTQYF. The V gene is TRBV7-9, the J gene TRBJ2-3; D might be TRBD1 (6 bases). Germline V lookup: CDR1 SEHNR, CDR2 FQNEAQ (reference sequence). Deletions cut 5 bases from V and 5 bases from J, with 17 bases between. The CDR3 length is 15 residues.

J is TRBJ1-5 and V is TRBV28; D is unresolved. This CDR3 spans 15 amino acids. CDR1 MDHEN and CDR2 SYDVKM come from the germline V gene. The V end was cut by 7 bases, the J end by 5 bases, with 18 bases between. The DNA for the CDR3 is TGTGCCAGCACCCGGTCGGGTCCTTGGGATCAGCCCCAGCATTTT. It codes for CASTRSGPWDQPQHF.

The V and J genes are TRBV11-1 and TRBJ2-6; 8 bases agree with TRBD1. The germline gives CDR1 SGHAT, CDR2 FQDESV (reference sequence). The CDR3 has 18 amino acids. V shed 5 bases and J 0 bases; nucleotides not matched to a gene: 9. CDR3 nucleotides: TGTGCCAGCAGCGCGACAGGGGCTAAGTTCTCTGGGGCCAACGTCCTGACTTTC. Encoded protein: CASSATGAKFSGANVLTF.

In this sample, this clone turned up a few times. The rearrangement links TRBV9 to TRBJ2-3; 15 nucleotides agree with TRBD2. The trim removed 4 bases at V and 8 bases at J, leaving 5 bases unmatched. In germline, CDR1 is SGDLS, CDR2 YYNGEE. The CDR3 runs to 15 residues. CDR3 protein: CASSPRTSGGGTQYF. CDR3 coding DNA: TGTGCCAGCAGCCCCCGGACTAGCGGGGGGGGTACGCAGTATTTT.

The J gene is TRBJ1-2, the V gene TRBV18; D perhaps matches TRBD1 (6 bases). The CDR3 sequence is 15 residues long. Looked up from germline, CDR1 is KGHSH and CDR2 is LQKENI. Trimming shortened V by 2 bases and J by 6 bases, and 16 bases separated the two germline ends. CDR3 sequence: CASSPAAGEGDGYTF. The CDR3, as DNA: TGTGCCAGCTCACCAGCAGCAGGGGAAGGCGATGGCTACACCTTC.

This clone was observed once. The rearrangement links TRBV5-6 to TRBJ1-1; possibly TRBD1 for D (6 bases). The germline V gene has CDR1 SGHDT and CDR2 YYEEEE. With 1 base removed from V and 4 bases from J, the gap between germline ends came to 17 bases. This CDR3 spans 16 amino acids. The CDR3 protein is CASSLLSGALSTEAFF. The CDR3 bases are TGTGCCAGCAGCTTGCTCTCGGGGGCCTTGAGCACTGAAGCTTTCTTT.

The chain employs TRBV10-3 and TRBJ2-3, with D tentatively TRBD2 (6 bases). The length of the CDR3 is 12 residues. Deletions cut 11 bases from V and 6 bases from J, with 15 bases between. The germline V gene has CDR1 ENHRY and CDR2 SYGVKD. This CDR3 reads CAARRDFDTQYF. CDR3 coding DNA: TGTGCCGCCCGTCGGGACTTTGATACGCAGTATTTT.

V gene TRBV7-2 combines with J gene TRBJ2-7, with TRBD1 matching over 12 bases. J lost 6 bases, V lost 2 bases, and 5 bases had no gene match. The CDR3 covers 15 residues. CDR1 is SGHTA and CDR2 is FQGNSA in the germline V gene. CDR3 nucleotides: TGTGCCAGCAGCTTACGTTGGGACAGGGGGCTCGAGCAGTACTTC. This translates into CASSLRWDRGLEQYF.

The chain joins TRBV5-1 to TRBJ2-3; 9 bases map to TRBD2. CDR3 length equals 17 residues. Trimming removed 5 bases from V and 0 bases from J; junction bases left unmatched: 10. Germline CDR1 reads SGHRS; CDR2 reads YFSETQ. CDR3 loop: CASSSLAGTTSTDTQYF. CDR3 DNA: TGCGCCAGCAGTTCTCTAGCGGGGACTACTAGCACAGATACGCAGTATTTT.

This chain links TRBV5-1 with TRBJ1-2; D perhaps matches TRBD1 (6 bases). The CDR3 consists of 15 residues. Germline-derived CDR1 and CDR2 are SGHRS and YFSETQ. Trimming shortened V by 0 bases and J by 2 bases, and 11 bases separated the two germline ends. Here the CDR3 DNA reads TGCGCCAGCAGCTTGGGTCGGGGGGCGAACTATGGCTACACCTTC. This gives the protein CASSLGRGANYGYTF.

The gene calls are TRBV5-6 and TRBJ2-7, with D perhaps TRBD2 (6 bases). Germline loops: CDR1 SGHDT, CDR2 YYEEEE. CDR3 length: 15 amino acids. Between the trimmed V and J ends, which lost 6 bases and 0 bases, there was a span of 16 bases. The CDR3 loop reads CASTGAGRSSYEQYF. CDR3 bases: TGTGCCAGCACCGGGGCAGGGAGGAGCTCCTACGAGCAGTACTTC.

The V gene is TRBV2, the J gene TRBJ2-5, with D possibly matching TRBD2 (7 bases). Trimming left V 2 bases short and J 2 bases short, with 12 bases between. Germline CDR1 and CDR2: SNHLY and FYNNEI. This CDR3 has 15 residues. Here the CDR3 reads CASSERGGRQETQYF. The CDR3 DNA sequence: TGTGCCAGCAGTGAAAGGGGGGGACGGCAAGAGACCCAGTACTTC.

The CDR3 DNA sequence: TGTGCCAGCAGTTCCCTCGGACGGTTTAGCAATCAGCCCCAGCATTTT. Translating gives CASSSLGRFSNQPQHF. V is TRBV28 and J is TRBJ1-5; D remains ambiguous. This CDR3 is built from 16 residues. V lost 4 bases and J 0 bases, leaving 13 bases between the germline ends. CDR1 MDHEN and CDR2 SYDVKM come from the germline V gene.

This rearrangement joins TRBV6-1 to TRBJ2-7; D is unresolved. The CDR3 length is 15 residues. CDR1 and CDR2 from the germline V gene are MNHNS and SASEGT. The V end was cut by 2 bases, the J end by 1 base, with 12 bases between. The CDR3 spells CASSEWGYPSYEQYF. For the CDR3, the DNA is TGTGCCAGCAGTGAATGGGGATACCCGTCCTACGAGCAGTACTTC.

There are a few counts of this clone. The rearrangement uses TRBV6-5 and TRBJ2-7, with 10 bases fitting TRBD2. V lost 6 bases and J lost 4; bases outside the gene matches: 6. This CDR3 has 14 amino acids. The germline V gene encodes CDR1 MNHEY and CDR2 SVGAGI. The CDR3 here is CASRGGLARYEQYF. For the CDR3, the DNA is TGTGCCAGCAGGGGGGGACTAGCGAGATACGAGCAGTACTTC.

The genes are TRBV6-5 and TRBJ1-1; perhaps TRBD1 as D (5 bases). The CDR3 has 14 residues. The V gene's germline CDR1 is MNHEY and CDR2 SVGAGI. The V end was cut by 0 bases, the J end by 6 bases, with 11 bases between. CDR3 sequence (DNA): TGTGCCAGCAGTTACTCGGGGGGTAGGGCTGAAGCTTTCTTT. Protein: CASSYSGGRAEAFF.

The chain links TRBV27 to TRBJ1-2; no clear D gene. CDR3 length: 14 amino acids. CDR1 and CDR2 from the germline V gene are MNHEY and SMNVEV (reference sequence). V dropped 5 bases and J dropped 4 bases, with 14 bases sitting between them. CDR3 amino acids: CASSPRTVAYGYTF. The CDR3 coding sequence is TGTGCCAGCAGTCCCCGGACCGTTGCCTATGGCTACACCTTC.

The CDR3 DNA reads as TGTGCCAGCAGCACCCCCGGCGGTTCTTTAACTCGTTCCGAGCAGTACTTC. It encodes CASSTPGGSLTRSEQYF. V usage is TRBV5-4 and J usage is TRBJ2-7; D is ambiguous. V was clipped by 4 bases and J by 6 bases, with 26 bases between them. The CDR3 totals 17 residues. CDR1 and CDR2 (germline): SGHNT, YYREEE (reference sequence).

This chain uses TRBV19 with TRBJ2-5, with TRBD2 identical over 9 bases. Germline V gene data show CDR1 as LNHDA and CDR2 as SQIVND (reference sequence). V shed 6 bases, J shed 5 bases, and the junction held 7 bases outside the gene matches. This CDR3 spans 14 amino acids. The CDR3: CASRREGPGETQYF. The DNA for the CDR3 is TGTGCCAGTAGGCGGGAGGGCCCGGGGGAGACCCAGTACTTC.

This chain joins TRBV10-3 and TRBJ2-1; 8 bases match TRBD1. Germline V gives CDR1 ENHRY, CDR2 SYGVKD. The CDR3 extends over 14 amino acids. V lost 10 bases to trimming and J lost 8 bases; unmatched junction nucleotides: 13. CDR3 bases: TGTGCCACCCGGGCCGGACAGGGTCGCGATGAGCAGTTCTTC. Protein product: CATRAGQGRDEQFF.